This T cell receptor beta chain comes out of a study of response to subunit inactivated influenza vaccine. Points from the study as a whole: With each seasonal influenza vaccination, the authors suggested, few new T cells are recruited.

V lost 5 bases and J 5 bases, leaving 11 bases between the germline ends. CDR3 length: 13 amino acids. Germline loops: CDR1 SGHAT, CDR2 FQNNGV. This clonotype was seen a handful of times. Its antigen is unidentified. One entry per CDR3 protein, called by TCRdb with MiXCR from the RT-PCR reads. The table shows about 780,000 distinct CDR3 sequences, with 15% to 20% occurring only once. The sequence derives from a man in his forties or fifties who received an inactivated influenza vaccine. The sample consisted of PBMCs from blood, taken roughly 5 days after vaccination. The chain uses TRBV11-2 and TRBJ2-3; no firm D call. The CDR3, as DNA: TGTGCCAGCAGCCCCCATAGAGGAGATACGCAGTATTTT. This codes for CASSPHRGDTQYF.